This T cell receptor beta chain was found in a study of blood T cell repertoires in COVID-19. In the study overall: PBMCs, B-cell-depleted T cells, or T cells provided the cDNA or gDNA that made up the material.

Trimming removed 0 bases at V and 2 bases at J, with 6 bases between. The CDR3 totals 14 residues. Germline assignment: CDR1 MNHNS and CDR2 SASEGT. The table came from immunoSEQ multiplex PCR; TCRdb's copy has only in-frame clones and leaves some out. The sample contains hundreds of thousands of clones, around 90% of which appear only once. Input material: peripheral blood. This receptor was taken from a man in his sixties with COVID-19, enrolled during active disease. V gene TRBV6-1 combines with J gene TRBJ2-3, with no clear D. The CDR3 loop is CASSEATNTDTQYF. The CDR3, as DNA: TGTGCCAGCAGTGAAGCTACAAACACAGATACGCAGTATTTT.